This is a list of T cell receptor beta chains from one sample in a study of blood T cell repertoires in COVID-19. The data were produced by immunoSEQ multiplex PCR, yet TCRdb's version contains in-frame clones alone and is incomplete. This sample has around 64,000 clones; 70% to 85% occur once, and the top ten carry around 3.2%. Source material: peripheral blood. These TCRs come from a man aged 60 to 69 with acute or convalescent COVID-19. CDR3s leave out the opening cysteine and the closing phenylalanine or tryptophan. The order of the fields is V gene, J gene, CDR3 protein.

TRBV7-2	TRBJ2-3	ASSFSDRRQY
TRBV9	TRBJ1-4	ASSVQGATNEKLF
TRBV5-1	TRBJ1-3	ASSPGTGPTGGNTIY
TRBV9	TRBJ1-3	ASSVGDRGDTIY
TRBV12-3/TRBV12-4	TRBJ1-3	ASSPYSGNTIY
TRBV5-6	TRBJ2-7	ASSFGTGGYEQY
TRBV5-1	TRBJ2-3	ASSFGTSGTDTQY
TRBV6-5	TRBJ2-7	ASRDIGVYEQY
TRBV28	TRBJ2-2	ASSLAGELF
TRBV6-5	TRBJ1-2	AEGDRPHLGYT
TRBV9	TRBJ1-2	ASSVGGLGGYT
TRBV25-1	TRBJ2-7	ASSDFIGTGSSYEQY
TRBV7-9	TRBJ2-1	ASSLPGVSNRGYNEQF
TRBV4-3	TRBJ1-6	ASSQDRNSPLH
TRBV28	TRBJ2-7	ASRQVRSGQY
TRBV10-3	TRBJ1-4	AISEFSIQGMNEKLF
TRBV11-2	TRBJ1-1	ASSLSHDMGTEAF
TRBV2	TRBJ1-5	ASSEDRNNQPQH
TRBV7-9	TRBJ2-7	ASSPLDGYEQY
TRBV4-1	TRBJ1-1	ASSQVDRGYPF
TRBV18	TRBJ2-6	ASSPLGQGAGANVLT
TRBV6-5	TRBJ1-1	ASSSLGGVTEAF
TRBV5-6	TRBJ2-1	ASSFEGLESSYNEQF
TRBV10-3	TRBJ2-1	AISGGQILRIPPYNEQF
TRBV24-1	TRBJ2-1	ATSNVDRGWNEQF
TRBV28	TRBJ1-1	ASSWGDMNTEAF
TRBV7-9	TRBJ2-2	ASLATGELF